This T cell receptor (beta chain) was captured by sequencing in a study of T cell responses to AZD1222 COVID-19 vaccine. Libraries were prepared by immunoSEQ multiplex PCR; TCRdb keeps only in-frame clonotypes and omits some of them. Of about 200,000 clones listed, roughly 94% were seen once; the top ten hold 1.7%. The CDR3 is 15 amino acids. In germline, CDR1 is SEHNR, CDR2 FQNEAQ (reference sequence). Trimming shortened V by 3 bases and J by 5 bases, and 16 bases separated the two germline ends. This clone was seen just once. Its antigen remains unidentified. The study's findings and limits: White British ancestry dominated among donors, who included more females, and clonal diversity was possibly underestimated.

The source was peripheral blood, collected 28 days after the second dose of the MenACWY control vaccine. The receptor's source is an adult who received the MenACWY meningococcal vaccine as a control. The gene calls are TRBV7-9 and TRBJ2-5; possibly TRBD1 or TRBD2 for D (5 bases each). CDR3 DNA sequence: TGTGCCAGCAGCTTTTATGGGGGAGTAGGGGAGACCCAGTACTTC. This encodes CASSFYGGVGETQYF.